The TCR beta chain under discussion was sequenced for a study of T-cell memory formation after mild COVID-19. V shed 4 bases and J 0 bases; nucleotides not matched to a gene: 6. CDR1 is SQVTM, CDR2 ANQGSEA, per germline. This CDR3 spans 15 amino acids. Each CDR3 protein gets one entry after TCRdb re-called the 5' RACE reads with MiXCR. The sample lists hundreds of thousands of distinct CDR3 sequences, 25% to 30% seen once, with about 13% in the top ten. Sequenced: PBMCs or a T cell subset sorted from them (not recorded which). This receptor was taken from an adult woman who had mild COVID-19 (a few samples of this study predate the infection). Cell type and time point are not known. The chain recombines TRBV29-1 with TRBJ2-3, with 8 bases identical to TRBD1. CDR3 in DNA: TGCAGCGTTGTAGCCCGGGACAGGAGCACAGATACGCAGTATTTT. Its translation is CSVVARDRSTDTQYF.